The 26 T cell receptor beta chains presented below share a single source sample, sequenced in a study of ipilimumab plus nivolumab after autologous stem cell transplantation. The method was immunoSEQ multiplex PCR; TCRdb's version includes in-frame clones alone and lacks a portion of them. The sample shows fewer than 25,000 clones, 70% to 85% of them seen only once. The sequencing here drew on PBMCs, taken in a trial of ipilimumab plus nivolumab as post-transplant consolidation. The receptor source for this set is a male donor with diffuse large B-cell lymphoma.

This sequence joins TRBV11-3 and TRBJ2-5; the D is unclear. The length of the CDR3 is 13 residues. Between the trimmed V and J ends, which lost 4 bases and 4 bases, there was a span of 10 bases. Germline V gives CDR1 SGHNT, CDR2 YENEEA. The CDR3 region has the DNA TGTGCCAGCAGCTCGGAACAGCGAGAGACCCAGTACTTC. This sequence encodes CASSSEQRETQYF. The full variable domain, its missing parts supplied by reference TRBV11-3 and TRBJ2-5, is EAGVVQSPRYKIIEKKQPVAFWCNPISGHNTLYWYLQNLGQGPELLIRYENEEAVDDSQLPKDRFSAERLKGVDSTLKIQPAELGDSAVYLCASSSEQRETQYFGPGTRLLVL.

This clone has only one observation. The chain combines TRBV2 with TRBJ2-1, with a weak D call TRBD2 (6 bases). Germline V gene data show CDR1 as SNHLY and CDR2 as FYNNEI. The germline V and J ends were trimmed by 5 bases and 4 bases, with 12 bases remaining between them. This CDR3 spans 14 amino acids. CDR3 sequence reads: CASSLPGLYNEQFF. CDR3 sequence (DNA): TGTGCCAGCAGTCTTCCGGGACTGTACAATGAGCAGTTCTTC.

In its sample, this clone was seen a few times. The chain employs TRBV19 and TRBJ2-2, with 8 nucleotides matching TRBD2. The CDR3 contains 14 residues. Per germline, CDR1 LNHDA and CDR2 SQIVND (reference sequence). Trimming at V came to 9 bases and at J to 5 bases, leaving 8 bases not matched to a gene. For the CDR3, the DNA is TGTGCCAGCCGGGGGGGCCTACGGACCGGGGAGCTGTTTTTT. Translated, it gives CASRGGLRTGELFF. Together with reference TRBV19 and TRBJ2-2, the CDR3 gives the full variable domain: DGGITQSPKYLFRKEGQNVTLSCEQNLNHDAMYWYRQDPGQGLRLIYYSQIVNDFQKGDIAEGYSVSREKKESFPLTVTSAQKNPTAFYLCASRGGLRTGELFFGEGSRLTVL.

The chain is built from TRBV7-9 and TRBJ2-5, with TRBD1 matching 9 bases. The CDR3 contains 16 residues. Germline trimming cut 5 bases from V and 0 bases from J; bases unmatched to any gene: 7. CDR1 is SEHNR and CDR2 is FQNEAQ in the germline V gene (reference sequence). The CDR3 spells CASSPLGTGYQETQYF. The CDR3 DNA sequence: TGTGCCAGCAGCCCGTTGGGGACAGGGTACCAAGAGACCCAGTACTTC.

The chain is built from TRBV5-5 and TRBJ1-1; no clear D gene. V was trimmed by 5 bases and J by 11 bases, leaving 13 bases between them. Germline V gives CDR1 SGHKS, CDR2 YYEKEE (reference sequence). The CDR3 has 11 residues. For the CDR3, the DNA is TGTGCCAGCAGTCCGGGCCTTGGGGCTTTCTTT. Its protein product is CASSPGLGAFF.

The genes are TRBV4-1 and TRBJ2-3; 8 positions match TRBD2. The V gene end was trimmed by 0 bases and the J gene end by 4 bases; junction bases not matched to a gene: 0. CDR3 length equals 14 residues. Germline assignment: CDR1 MGHRA and CDR2 YSYEKL. CDR3 amino acids: CASSQEAGADTQYF. CDR3 nucleotide sequence: TGCGCCAGCAGCCAAGAAGCGGGGGCAGATACGCAGTATTTT.

The V and J genes are TRBV5-4 and TRBJ1-2; D unclear. The CDR3 is 13 amino acids. Germline-derived CDR1 and CDR2 are SGHNT and YYREEE (reference sequence). V lost 0 bases and J lost 6, with 9 bases in between. The CDR3 DNA is TGTGCCAGCAGCTTGGCTGGGGTTGATGGCTACACCTTC. Protein product: CASSLAGVDGYTF.

V usage is TRBV4-1 and J usage is TRBJ1-2, with TRBD1 matching 7 bases. The V and J ends lost 5 bases and 6 bases, in that order; junction bases with no gene match: 9. CDR1 is MGHRA and CDR2 is YSYEKL in the germline V gene. CDR3 length equals 14 residues. Here the CDR3 reads CASSRQGSKDGYTF. CDR3 sequence (DNA): TGCGCCAGCAGCAGACAGGGAAGTAAAGATGGCTACACCTTC.

The chain is built from TRBV28 and TRBJ1-4, with D possibly TRBD1 on 5 matching bases. The V and J ends lost 10 bases and 0 bases respectively, with 15 bases between them. Per germline, CDR1 MDHEN and CDR2 SYDVKM. The CDR3 loop spans 15 amino acids. CDR3 sequence reads: CATEGTSATNEKLFF. DNA for the CDR3: TGTGCCACCGAGGGGACGTCTGCAACTAATGAAAAACTGTTTTTT.

The chain joins TRBV5-6 to TRBJ1-1, with 10 positions matching TRBD1. Germline CDR1 reads SGHDT; CDR2 reads YYEEEE. Trimming took 1 base from V and 5 from J; bases not matched to a gene: 5. The CDR3 runs to 15 residues. The CDR3 region is CASSLFGTGVTEAFF. The CDR3 DNA is TGTGCCAGCAGCTTGTTTGGGACAGGGGTTACTGAAGCTTTCTTT.

The chain joins TRBV7-2 to TRBJ2-3, with TRBD2 matching over 7 bases. This CDR3 region has 15 residues. Germline values: CDR1 SGHTA, CDR2 FQGNSA. V was clipped by 5 bases and J by 4 bases; unmatched bases: 9. The CDR3 spells CASSARGGGSDTQYF. CDR3 nucleotides: TGTGCCAGCAGCGCCCGCGGCGGGGGATCAGATACGCAGTATTTT.

This clone is termed medium-sized. The chain couples TRBV2 to TRBJ1-1; no reliable D call. The CDR3 loop spans 16 amino acids. CDR1 and CDR2 (germline): SNHLY, FYNNEI. V dropped 10 bases and J dropped 1 base, with 22 bases sitting between them. The CDR3 is CAMPELGGGANTEAFF. In DNA, the CDR3 is TGTGCCATGCCCGAACTGGGCGGAGGAGCGAACACTGAAGCTTTCTTT.

The chain links TRBV5-6 to TRBJ1-1; D perhaps matches TRBD1 (5 bases). The CDR3 extends over 15 amino acids. CDR1 is SGHDT and CDR2 is YYEEEE in the germline V gene. Trimming removed 0 bases from V and 2 bases from J, with 11 bases in between. This CDR3 reads CASSLAAGANTEAFF. CDR3 coding DNA: TGTGCCAGCAGCTTGGCCGCCGGGGCAAACACTGAAGCTTTCTTT.

The J gene is TRBJ2-3, the V gene TRBV7-3; D unclear. Germline CDR1 is SGHTA and CDR2 is FQGTGA. V was pared by 2 bases and J by 0 bases, with 12 bases between. The CDR3 consists of 16 residues. The CDR3 nucleotides are TGTGCCAGCAGCTTATCCGGTAGCACTAGCACAGATACGCAGTATTTT. Its protein is CASSLSGSTSTDTQYF.

The gene calls are TRBV23-1 and TRBJ1-2; D gene unclear. TRBV23-1 qualifies as an ORF whose function is uncertain. The CDR3 covers 13 residues. V was pared by 0 bases and J by 3 bases, with 5 bases between. CDR3 sequence (DNA): TGCGCCAGCAGTCAATCCGGGGACTATGGCTACACCTTC. It translates to CASSQSGDYGYTF.

This clone is a singleton in its sample. V gene TRBV5-1 combines with J gene TRBJ2-1; unclear D gene. Germline CDR1 SGHRS, CDR2 YFSETQ. V dropped 4 bases and J dropped 8 bases, with 19 bases sitting between them. The CDR3 has 15 amino acids. CDR3 residues: CASSGQTIPWDEQFF. The CDR3 coding sequence is TGCGCCAGCAGCGGCCAGACCATACCGTGGGATGAGCAGTTCTTC.

The chain recombines TRBV28 with TRBJ2-1; 9 nucleotides align to TRBD2. J lost 8 bases, V lost 5 bases, and 10 bases had no gene match. Germline CDR1 MDHEN, CDR2 SYDVKM. This CDR3 comprises 15 residues. CDR3 protein: CASSALAGAIDEQFF. CDR3 sequence (DNA): TGTGCCAGCAGTGCCTTAGCGGGAGCTATTGATGAGCAGTTCTTC.

This clone was observed once. This sequence joins TRBV6-1 and TRBJ2-4, with TRBD1 as a possible D gene (6 bases). V was pared by 4 bases and J by 1 base, with 14 bases between. The germline V gene encodes CDR1 MNHNS and CDR2 SASEGT. The CDR3 loop spans 16 amino acids. The CDR3: CASSATGQSAKNIQYF. The CDR3 DNA reads TGTGCCAGCAGTGCTACAGGGCAATCGGCCAAAAACATTCAGTACTTC.

This clone was counted once. The V gene is TRBV30, the J gene TRBJ2-2; 7 bases match TRBD1. This CDR3 has 13 residues. The V and J ends lost 0 bases and 5 bases, in that order; junction bases with no gene match: 0. Germline CDR1 and CDR2: GTSNPN and SVGIG (reference sequence). The CDR3 here is CAWSVQGTGELFF. The CDR3 DNA sequence: TGTGCCTGGAGTGTACAGGGGACCGGGGAGCTGTTTTTT.

The genes are TRBV11-2 and TRBJ2-1; the match to TRBD1 covers 8 bases. V lost 5 bases to trimming and J lost 4 bases; unmatched junction nucleotides: 13. CDR1 is SGHAT and CDR2 is FQNNGV in the germline V gene. CDR3 length equals 17 residues. This CDR3 is CASSGTTDRETYNEQFF. CDR3 sequence (DNA): TGTGCCAGCAGCGGAACTACGGACAGGGAAACATACAATGAGCAGTTCTTC.

The CDR3 nucleotides read TGTGCCAGCAGCACCAGGACGGGCTTGGGCACTGAAGCTTTCTTT. Its translation is CASSTRTGLGTEAFF. This chain uses TRBV7-9 with TRBJ1-1; D ambiguous. The germline gives CDR1 SEHNR, CDR2 FQNEAQ (reference sequence). V lost 5 bases and J 4 bases, leaving 17 bases between the germline ends. There are 15 residues in the CDR3.

V and J are TRBV19 and TRBJ2-5; no clear D. From germline, CDR1 is LNHDA and CDR2 SQIVND (reference sequence). V was shortened by 4 bases and J by 1 base, with 10 bases between the two germline ends. The CDR3 loop spans 14 amino acids. The CDR3 nucleotides are TGTGCCAGTAGTAAGGCTGATACCCAAGAGACCCAGTACTTC. Translation: CASSKADTQETQYF.

The chain uses TRBV7-6 and TRBJ2-4; 7 bases align to TRBD1. CDR3 length equals 17 residues. From germline, CDR1 is SGHVS and CDR2 FNYEAQ. J lost 3 bases, V lost 1 base, and 9 bases had no gene match. The CDR3 sequence is CASSLVRGPIDKNIQYF. The CDR3 bases are TGTGCCAGCAGCTTAGTAAGGGGGCCCATTGACAAAAACATTCAGTACTTC.

The chain couples TRBV12-5 to TRBJ1-5; D gene unclear. Trimming took off 1 base at V and 1 base at J, with 5 bases between the two ends. This CDR3 comprises 14 residues. Germline lookup yields CDR1 LGHNT and CDR2 FRNRAP. For the CDR3, the DNA is TGTGCTAGTGGTTTGGGAGCCAGCAATCAGCCCCAGCATTTT. This sequence encodes CASGLGASNQPQHF.

This chain connects TRBV30 to TRBJ2-5, with 7 bases aligning to TRBD1. The CDR3 has 14 residues. J was trimmed by 5 bases and V by 0 bases; bases with no gene match: 6. CDR1 GTSNPN and CDR2 SVGIG come from the germline V gene (reference sequence). The CDR3 sequence: CAWSVRRGLETQYF. CDR3 bases: TGTGCCTGGAGTGTACGTAGGGGGCTCGAGACCCAGTACTTC.

This chain joins TRBV11-2 and TRBJ2-1; 10 bases map to TRBD2. Germline CDR1 and CDR2: SGHAT and FQNNGV. The CDR3 has 15 residues. V lost 6 bases, J lost 4 bases, and 6 bases stayed unmatched. CDR3: CASRTIAGGYNEQFF. CDR3 DNA: TGTGCCAGCAGGACAATAGCGGGAGGATACAATGAGCAGTTCTTC.